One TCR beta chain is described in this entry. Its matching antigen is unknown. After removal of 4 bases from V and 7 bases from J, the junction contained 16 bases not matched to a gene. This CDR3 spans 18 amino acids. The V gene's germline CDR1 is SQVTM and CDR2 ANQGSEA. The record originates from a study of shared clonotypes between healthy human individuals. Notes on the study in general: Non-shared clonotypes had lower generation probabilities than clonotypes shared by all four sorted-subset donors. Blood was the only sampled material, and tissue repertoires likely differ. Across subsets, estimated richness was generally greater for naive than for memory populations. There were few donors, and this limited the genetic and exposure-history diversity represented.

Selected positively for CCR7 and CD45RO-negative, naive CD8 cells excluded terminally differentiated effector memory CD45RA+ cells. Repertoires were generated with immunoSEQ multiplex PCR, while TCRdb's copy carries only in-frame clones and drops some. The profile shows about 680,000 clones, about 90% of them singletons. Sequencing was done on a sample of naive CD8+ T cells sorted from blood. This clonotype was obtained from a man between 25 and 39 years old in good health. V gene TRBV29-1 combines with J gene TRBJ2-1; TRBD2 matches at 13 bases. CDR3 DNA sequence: TGCAGCGTTGGCTCCCCCCTGAGGACTAGCGGGAGCTTGAATGAGCAGTTCTTC. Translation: CSVGSPLRTSGSLNEQFF.